This T cell receptor (beta chain) stems from a study of blood T cell repertoires in COVID-19. Study-wide background: Italy, Spain and the United States were the sources of the convalescent and acute COVID-19 samples.

Germline V gives CDR1 SNHLY, CDR2 FYNNEI. V lost 5 bases and J 5 bases, leaving 18 bases between the germline ends. The CDR3 sequence is 15 residues long. Sequenced by immunoSEQ multiplex PCR; TCRdb stores in-frame clones only, minus some. Of just under 65,000 clones listed, 65% to 90% are singletons. The rearrangement joins TRBV2 to TRBJ2-5; a weak D match, TRBD2 (7 bases). The sample comprised peripheral blood. This TCR derives from a man aged 40-49 years with acute or convalescent COVID-19. CDR3: CASSTRTRGGETQYF. DNA for the CDR3: TGTGCCAGCAGTACGAGGACTAGGGGGGGGGAGACCCAGTACTTC.